The 19 T cell receptor beta chains given below trace back to one sample, sequenced in a study of blood T cell repertoires in COVID-19. Data came from immunoSEQ multiplex PCR; TCRdb stores just in-frame clones and leaves some out. The sample contains a few hundred thousand clones, roughly 84% of which appear only once. Input material: PBMCs or T cells enriched from blood (not recorded which). The receptors stem from a woman aged 25-40 years who had recovered from COVID-19.

This chain uses TRBV4-1 with TRBJ1-1; 8 bases line up with TRBD1. Germline V gene lookup returns CDR1 MGHRA and CDR2 YSYEKL. The V gene end was trimmed by 4 bases and the J gene end by 1 base; junction bases not matched to a gene: 2. The CDR3 has 14 residues. CDR3 DNA sequence: TGCGCCAGCAGCCCGGGACAGGCGAACACTGAAGCTTTCTTT. It yields the protein CASSPGQANTEAFF.

On this clone: Other nucleotide sequences in the sample specify the same CDR3. The chain carries TRBV14 and TRBJ1-1; no clear D gene. V was clipped by 1 base and J by 4 bases, with 10 bases between them. CDR1 SGHDN and CDR2 FVKESK come from the germline V gene. This CDR3 comprises 14 residues. CDR3 DNA sequence: TGTGCCAGCAGCCAAGTTGCCGGTCGCACTGAAGCTTTCTTT. As protein: CASSQVAGRTEAFF. Variable domain in full (rest from reference TRBV14 and TRBJ1-1): EAGVTQFPSHSVIEKGQTVTLRCDPISGHDNLYWYRRVMGKEIKFLLHFVKESKQDESGMPNNRFLAERTGGTYSTLKVQPAELEDSGVYFCASSQVAGRTEAFFGQGTRLTVV.

The chain links TRBV6-1 to TRBJ1-3; 8 bases are a match to TRBD1. V shed 3 bases, J shed 4 bases, and the junction held 5 bases outside the gene matches. The germline gives CDR1 MNHNS, CDR2 SASEGT. The CDR3 is 15 amino acids. CDR3 nucleotides: TGTGCCAGCAGTGAGACAGGGGCGGGAGGAAACACCATATATTTT. Protein sequence: CASSETGAGGNTIYF.

The gene calls are TRBV6-1 and TRBJ2-7; 10 nucleotides agree with TRBD2. Germline-derived CDR1 and CDR2 are MNHNS and SASEGT. V lost 2 bases to trimming and J lost 7 bases; unmatched junction nucleotides: 11. This CDR3 has 16 residues. The CDR3 is CASSEISGGVPREQYF. The CDR3 bases are TGTGCCAGCAGTGAAATAAGCGGGGGGGTACCAAGAGAGCAGTACTTC.

A few counts support this clone. This rearrangement joins TRBV9 to TRBJ2-7; 7 bases fit TRBD2. V lost 4 bases to trimming and J lost 4 bases; unmatched junction nucleotides: 11. Germline V gene data show CDR1 as SGDLS and CDR2 as YYNGEE. This CDR3 is built from 15 residues. The CDR3 DNA reads TGTGCCAGCAGCCCCTGGGCGGGGGTGGGGTACGAGCAGTACTTC. Its translation: CASSPWAGVGYEQYF.

The chain carries TRBV25-1 and TRBJ2-2; TRBD2 matches at 8 bases. Germline V gene lookup returns CDR1 MGHDK and CDR2 SYGVNS. The CDR3 is made up of 16 amino acids. With 7 bases clipped from V and 3 bases from J, the junction kept 10 bases outside the gene matches. CDR3: CASTPPGTRDTGELFF. CDR3 nucleotide sequence: TGTGCCAGCACTCCGCCCGGGACTAGAGACACCGGGGAGCTGTTTTTT.

The chain is built from TRBV11-1 and TRBJ2-5; 8 nucleotides match TRBD1. The ends lost 6 bases at V and 1 base at J; junction bases unmatched: 4. CDR1 is SGHAT and CDR2 is FQDESV in the germline V gene (reference sequence). This CDR3 region has 14 residues. CDR3 in DNA: TGTGCCAGCAGGATAGGGACAGGCCAAGAGACCCAGTACTTC. This translates into CASRIGTGQETQYF.

The V call is TRBV5-4, the J call TRBJ1-3; maybe TRBD1 (5 bases). Germline CDR1 and CDR2: SGHNT and YYREEE (reference sequence). This CDR3 has 14 amino acids. V lost 3 bases, J lost 0 bases, and 7 bases lay in between. In DNA, the CDR3 is TGTGCCAGCAGCTCCCAGGGCTCTGGAAACACCATATATTTT. As protein: CASSSQGSGNTIYF.

CDR3 sequence (DNA): TGTGCCAGCCGGGGGAAGGTGGCAGGGGGCATGGACACTGAAGCTTTCTTT. This gives the protein CASRGKVAGGMDTEAFF. The chain joins TRBV2 to TRBJ1-1, with TRBD1 identical over 8 bases. The J segment lost 3 bases and the V segment lost 8 bases, leaving 17 bases of the junction unmatched. This CDR3 has 17 amino acids. CDR1 and CDR2 (germline): SNHLY, FYNNEI. The whole variable domain, filled in from reference TRBV2 and TRBJ1-1, reads EPEVTQTPSHQVTQMGQEVILRCVPISNHLYFYWYRQILGQKVEFLVSFYNNEISEKSEIFDDQFSVERPDGSNFTLKIRSTKLEDSAMYFCASRGKVAGGMDTEAFFGQGTRLTVV.

The chain uses TRBV4-1 and TRBJ2-7, with TRBD2 as a possible D gene (7 bases). The germline V gene encodes CDR1 MGHRA and CDR2 YSYEKL. The CDR3 sequence is 18 residues long. The germline V and J ends were trimmed by 0 bases and 5 bases, with 23 bases remaining between them. The CDR3 DNA reads as TGCGCCAGCAGCCAAGAAGGGGGGCCGAGGAGCGGGGAGGACGAGCAGTACTTC. Its protein is CASSQEGGPRSGEDEQYF.

The V and J genes are TRBV28 and TRBJ2-7; D unclear. The CDR3 is 13 residues long. V lost 7 bases, J lost 3 bases, and 13 bases lay in between. Germline V lookup: CDR1 MDHEN, CDR2 SYDVKM. The CDR3 coding sequence is TGTGCCAGCATTGGGCTCGGAATCTACGAGCAGTACTTC. The encoded protein is CASIGLGIYEQYF.

The V call is TRBV4-3, the J call TRBJ2-1; 8 positions match TRBD2. This CDR3 contains 17 residues. Germline-derived CDR1 and CDR2 are LGHNA and YSLEER. V shed 6 bases and J 0 bases; nucleotides not matched to a gene: 10. This CDR3 is CASREPGGGSSYNEQFF. Here the CDR3 DNA reads TGCGCCAGCAGAGAACCCGGCGGGGGGAGCTCCTACAATGAGCAGTTCTTC.

This clone was seen a single time. This chain connects TRBV24-1 to TRBJ1-1; a possible D gene is TRBD1 (5 bases). The germline V and J ends were trimmed by 4 bases and 5 bases, with 13 bases remaining between them. Germline V lookup: CDR1 KGHDR, CDR2 SFDVKD. The CDR3 contains 14 residues. The CDR3 bases are TGTGCCACCAGTGACCCCCAGGGAGGGACTGAAGCTTTCTTT. Its protein is CATSDPQGGTEAFF.

This sequence joins TRBV12-3 or TRBV12-4 and TRBJ2-2; TRBD1 aligns across 7 bases. The CDR3 spans 12 residues. Trimming cost V 9 bases and J 10 bases; bases outside gene matches: 8. The CDR3 DNA sequence: TGTGCCAGTGAGAGAGGGGGCGAGGAGCTGTTTTTT. This encodes CASERGGEELFF.

The V gene is TRBV10-1, the J gene TRBJ2-7; weak D call: TRBD1 (5 bases). Trimming shortened V by 0 bases and J by 9 bases, and 12 bases separated the two germline ends. The CDR3 contains 13 residues. Germline CDR1 WNHNN, CDR2 SYGVQD (reference sequence). CDR3 in amino acids: CASSESEVQGQYF. The CDR3 region has the DNA TGCGCCAGCAGTGAGTCTGAGGTCCAGGGGCAGTACTTC.

The chain joins TRBV2 to TRBJ1-5, with D perhaps TRBD1 (5 bases). Trimming pared 8 bases from V and 2 bases from J, leaving 19 bases between. The CDR3 runs to 16 residues. Germline values: CDR1 SNHLY, CDR2 FYNNEI. This CDR3 reads CASRSRGGVGNQPQHF. As DNA, the CDR3 is TGTGCCAGCCGTTCTAGGGGTGGGGTGGGCAATCAGCCCCAGCATTTT.

This clone was picked up one time. J is TRBJ1-1 and V is TRBV13; no clear D. Trimming shortened V by 5 bases and J by 11 bases, and 18 bases separated the two germline ends. The CDR3 spans 13 residues. Germline CDR1 PRHDT, CDR2 FYEKMQ (reference sequence). Here the CDR3 reads CASSHETDTRAFF. The CDR3 DNA follows: TGTGCCAGCAGCCATGAGACCGACACCAGGGCTTTCTTT.

Only a few counts were recorded for this clone. The chain carries TRBV18 and TRBJ1-2; TRBD1 matches at 7 bases. CDR1 is KGHSH and CDR2 is LQKENI in the germline V gene. The CDR3 contains 17 residues. J gave up 8 bases and V 2 bases, and 17 bases lay outside the gene matches. The CDR3 here is CASSPGLGQVRTGGYTF. CDR3 DNA sequence: TGTGCCAGCTCACCAGGGCTCGGACAGGTCCGTACTGGCGGCTACACCTTC.

The V gene is TRBV5-1, the J gene TRBJ1-3; D is uncertain. Per germline, CDR1 SGHRS and CDR2 YFSETQ. The CDR3 is 14 amino acids. V lost 0 bases, J lost 3 bases, and 7 bases lay in between. CDR3 region: CASSLGGNGNTIYF. The CDR3 bases are TGCGCCAGCAGCTTGGGAGGGAATGGAAACACCATATATTTT.